The rows below give T cell receptor beta chains drawn from one sample of a study of molecular identifiers for immune sequencing clone quantification. In TCRdb, the PCR reads were re-called with MiXCR into one record per CDR3 protein. The sample holds about 640,000 distinct CDR3 sequences, 15% to 20% seen once. Sequenced: naive CD8+ T cells from blood, with Jurkat cell RNA spiked in. These receptors all stem from a human donor in good health. Some libraries in this study had Jurkat cell RNA spiked in. Both conserved end residues are part of each CDR3. The order of the fields is D gene, J gene, clone size, V gene, CDR3 DNA, CDR3 protein. The D gene is left open where the match is weak. Clone size is given for some rows only: seen once, a few or many times, or a class if the clone is expanded.

>-|TRBJ2-2|-|TRBV7-9
TGTGCCAGCAGCTATAGCAGGAGGCCCGGGGAGCTGTTTTTT
CASSYSRRPGELFF
>TRBD2|TRBJ2-3|-|TRBV27
TGTGCCAGCAGTTTGTGGGGTAGCGGGGTATCCCCCATAATAACAGATACGCAGTATTTT
CASSLWGSGVSPIITDTQYF
>-|TRBJ1-5|few|TRBV6-5
TGTGCCAGCAGTTACTCAGGGGATCAGCCCCAGCATTTT
CASSYSGDQPQHF
>-|TRBJ2-1|-|TRBV7-9
TGTGCCAGCAGCCAACCCTACAATGAGCAGTCCTTC
CASSQPYNEQSF
>-|TRBJ2-2|-|TRBV13
TGTGCCAGCAGCTTAACCCCCGGGATGGGGACCAGGGACACCGGGGAGCCGTTTTTT
CASSLTPGMGTRDTGEPFF
>-|TRBJ2-1|few|TRBV4-3
TGCGCCAGCAGCCAAGAAGGTTCAGGAGCGCTAGGTGAGCAGTTCTTC
CASSQEGSGALGEQFF
>-|TRBJ2-1|many|TRBV24-1
TGTGCCACCAGTGAATACGGACAGAACTCCTACAATGAGCAGTTCTTC
CATSEYGQNSYNEQFF
>-|TRBJ2-7|many|TRBV2
TGTGCCAGCAGGGGAGAGGACTACGAGCAGTACTTC
CASRGEDYEQYF
>-|TRBJ2-6|many|TRBV28
TGTGCCAGCAGTTTAGGGCTCGGGGCCAACGTCCTGACTTTC
CASSLGLGANVLTF
>-|TRBJ2-7|many|TRBV6-2/TRBV6-3
TGTGCCAGCAGTTACGGACGAAACTCCTACGAGCAGTACTTC
CASSYGRNSYEQYF
>-|TRBJ2-7|-|TRBV5-1
TGCGCCAGCAGCACCAGTCTTATCTACACCTACGAGCAGTACTTC
CASSTSLIYTYEQYF
>TRBD2|TRBJ2-1|-|TRBV14
TGTGCCAGCAGCCAAGACCAACTAGCGGGGGTTAACCCCTACAATGAGCAGTTCTTC
CASSQDQLAGVNPYNEQFF
>-|TRBJ2-7|many|TRBV7-9
TGTGCCAGCAGCGCGAGGACTGACTACGCGCAGTACTTC
CASSARTDYAQYF